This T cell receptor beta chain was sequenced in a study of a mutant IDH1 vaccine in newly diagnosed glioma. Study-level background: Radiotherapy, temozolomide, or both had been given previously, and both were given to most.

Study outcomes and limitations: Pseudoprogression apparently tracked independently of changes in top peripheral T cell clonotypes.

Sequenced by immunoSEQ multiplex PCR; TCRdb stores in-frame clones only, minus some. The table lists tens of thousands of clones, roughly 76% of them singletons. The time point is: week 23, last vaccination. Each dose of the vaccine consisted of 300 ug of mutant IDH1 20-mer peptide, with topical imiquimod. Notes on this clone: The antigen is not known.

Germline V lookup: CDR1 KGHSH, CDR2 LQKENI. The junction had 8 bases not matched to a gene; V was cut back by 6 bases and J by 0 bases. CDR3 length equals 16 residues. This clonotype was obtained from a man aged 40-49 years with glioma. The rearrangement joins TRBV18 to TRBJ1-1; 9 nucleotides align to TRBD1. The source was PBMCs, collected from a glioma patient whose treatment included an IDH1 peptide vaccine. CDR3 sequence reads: CASSARDRVMNTEAFF. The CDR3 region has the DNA TGTGCCAGCTCCGCAAGGGACAGGGTTATGAACACTGAAGCTTTCTTT.